This TCR beta chain is from a study of control samples from healthy donors and cancer patients. Only in-frame clones appear in the TCRdb table, and some are missing; sequencing was by immunoSEQ multiplex PCR. This sample's clone table lists fewer than 200,000 clones. The TCR comes from a woman in her 30s in good health. Sequences were obtained from blood.

The DNA of the CDR3 is TGTGCCAGCAGTTACGGTAGCTATAGCAATCAGCCCCAGCATTTT. Translated, it gives CASSYGSYSNQPQHF. This rearrangement joins TRBV6-2 or TRBV6-3 to TRBJ1-5; no definite D call. The CDR3 contains 15 residues. V was clipped by 2 bases and J by 0 bases, with 8 bases between them. CDR1 and CDR2 from the germline V gene are MNHEY and SVGEGT.